This entry lists 11 T cell receptor beta chains sequenced from one sample in a study of PD-1 blockade in classical Hodgkin lymphoma (TCRdb year 2020). The time point label here, explained by the study, means: cycle 2 day 1 (C2D1) of nivolumab. All trial patients had relapsed after autologous stem cell transplantation, with cohorts A, B and C differing in prior brentuximab vedotin exposure. The method was the immunoSEQ multiplex PCR assay. TCRdb provides this immuneACCESS table in a form limited to in-frame rearrangements. Some clones are lacking; in checked studies, under half of them reflect an unresolved V gene, and why the rest are absent is not known. The sample contains more than 25,000 clones, around 70% of them found a single time. 3.5% to 4% of the sample is in the top ten clones. The sample was peripheral blood mononuclear cells (PBMCs), taken before the second cycle of nivolumab. The receptors come from a human donor with classical Hodgkin lymphoma.

This clone was seen a few times. The chain uses TRBV30 and TRBJ2-7; 8 bases are shared with TRBD1. The length of the CDR3 is 13 residues. Germline V lookup: CDR1 GTSNPN, CDR2 SVGIG (reference sequence). Germline trimming cut 7 bases from V and 4 bases from J; bases unmatched to any gene: 9. CDR3 region: CASSGGAGYEQYF. The CDR3 DNA follows: TGTGCCTCATCAGGGGGCGCCGGGTACGAGCAGTACTTC. The full variable domain, rest sourced from reference TRBV30 and TRBJ2-7, is SQTIHQWPATLVQPVGSPLSLECTVEGTSNPNLYWYRQAAGRGLQLLFYSVGIGQISSEVPQNLSASRPQDRQFILSSKKLLLSDSGFYLCASSGGAGYEQYFGPGTRLTVT.

The chain is built from TRBV30 and TRBJ2-3, with D perhaps TRBD2 (5 bases). This CDR3 is built from 13 residues. The germline V gene encodes CDR1 GTSNPN and CDR2 SVGIG (reference sequence). Trimming took off 0 bases at V and 8 bases at J, with 12 bases between the two ends. The chain's CDR3 is CAWSVRSSGTQYF. The DNA of the CDR3 is TGTGCCTGGAGTGTACGATCCAGCGGTACGCAGTATTTT.

This CDR3 reads CASRSLAANEQFF. CDR3 nucleotides: TGTGCCAGCAGGTCACTAGCGGCTAATGAGCAGTTCTTC. V and J are TRBV7-2 and TRBJ2-1; 8 bases map to TRBD2. This CDR3 is 13 amino acids long. Germline CDR1 reads SGHTA; CDR2 reads FQGNSA. V was clipped by 6 bases and J by 7 bases; unmatched bases: 5.

The chain recombines TRBV21-1 with TRBJ2-7; the table's TRBD1 call for D was not verified on the DNA. TRBV21-1 is termed a pseudogene. The CDR3 loop spans 17 amino acids. CDR3 region: CASSPQIPGQGGHEQYF. CDR3 bases: TGTGCCAGCAGCCCTCAGATCCCGGGACAGGGAGGCCACGAGCAGTACTTC.

V and J are TRBV5-1 and TRBJ2-7; TRBD2 aligns across 7 bases. This CDR3 is built from 16 residues. V dropped 3 bases and J dropped 0; count of bases not matched to a gene: 9. The germline gives CDR1 SGHRS, CDR2 YFSETQ. CDR3 residues: CASSSPSGKSSYEQYF. CDR3 nucleotides: TGCGCCAGCAGCTCTCCTAGCGGAAAGAGCTCCTACGAGCAGTACTTC.

The CDR3 DNA reads TGTGCCAGCACCGCACAGGGAACAAGGGAAAAACTGTTTTTT. It codes for CASTAQGTREKLFF. The chain uses TRBV2 and TRBJ1-4; D possibly corresponds to TRBD1 (6 bases). Trimming stripped 7 bases from V and 8 bases from J, with 17 bases between. CDR3 size: 14 residues. Germline CDR1 and CDR2: SNHLY and FYNNEI.

CDR3 sequence (DNA): TGTGCCAGTAGCGGAGCGCCCCAGCATTTT. This codes for CASSGAPQHF. The V and J genes are TRBV19 and TRBJ1-5, with D uncertain. The V gene lost 6 bases and the J gene lost 9 bases, with 6 bases spanning the gap. CDR3 length: 10 residues. Germline loops: CDR1 LNHDA, CDR2 SQIVND (reference sequence).

The chain links TRBV7-9 to TRBJ2-7, with 9 bases fitting TRBD1. The germline V gene encodes CDR1 SEHNR and CDR2 FQNEAQ (reference sequence). The CDR3 extends over 15 amino acids. V shed 3 bases, J shed 3 bases, and the junction held 6 bases outside the gene matches. CDR3: CASSFPDRGGYEQYF. In nucleotides, the CDR3 is TGTGCCAGCAGCTTCCCTGACAGGGGGGGCTACGAGCAGTACTTC.

This sequence joins TRBV28 and TRBJ1-2; 8 bases fit TRBD1. CDR1 is MDHEN and CDR2 is SYDVKM in the germline V gene. V was pared by 4 bases and J by 3 bases, with 4 bases of the junction left unmatched. The CDR3 contains 14 residues. The CDR3: CASSSGGEDYGYTF. CDR3 DNA: TGTGCCAGCAGTTCAGGGGGCGAGGACTATGGCTACACCTTC.

The chain is built from TRBV4-1 and TRBJ2-1; 8 nucleotides agree with TRBD2. There are 14 residues in the CDR3. Per the germline V gene, CDR1 is MGHRA and CDR2 is YSYEKL. V trimming: 6 bases; J trimming: 3 bases; junction bases outside the gene matches: 4. The CDR3 DNA follows: TGCGCCAGCAGAGCGGGAGTGTTCTACAATGAGCAGTTCTTC. Its protein is CASRAGVFYNEQFF.

This sequence joins TRBV4-3 and TRBJ2-2, with no clear D. V lost 1 base to trimming and J lost 0 bases, with 6 bases between them. The CDR3 totals 15 residues. Germline assignment: CDR1 LGHNA and CDR2 YSLEER. The CDR3 DNA sequence: TGCGCCAGCAGCCAAGCCAGCCCGAACACCGGGGAGCTGTTTTTT. Amino acid sequence: CASSQASPNTGELFF.